This T cell receptor (beta chain) was profiled in a study of OX40 agonist ivuxolimab in advanced cancers. General notes on the study: Ivuxolimab was an agonistic, fully human IgG2 monoclonal antibody directed against OX40 (CD134), a costimulatory receptor. Intravenous ivuxolimab was administered to patients every 2 weeks at six dose levels: 0.01, 0.1, 0.3, 1.5, 3 and 10 mg/kg. Of the roughly 54 patients in dose escalation, some 20 had hepatocellular carcinoma, some 15 had melanoma, 9 had renal cell carcinoma and 9 had head and neck cancer. In the dose-escalation cohort, 82.7% of patients were male, and the mean age was about 55 years, with a range of roughly 20 to 79. Patients were allowed to have had prior anti-PD-1, anti-PD-L1 or anti-CTLA-4 therapy, and 40% to 45% of the dose-escalation patients had been treated with checkpoint inhibitors. Three dose-escalation patients achieved partial responses, one with hepatocellular carcinoma and two with cutaneous melanoma. Peripheral TCRbeta sequencing was intended to test whether TCR sequence diversity was altered and clonal T-cell expansion was caused by ivuxolimab. The paper describes the monotherapy dose-escalation part (N of about 54 patients) of the phase I trial of ivuxolimab.

The trial excluded patients who had a history of autoimmune disease or were on systemic immunosuppression. Peripheral blood for TCR sequencing was drawn from every dose cohort at baseline, at cycle 4 day 1 and at cycle 7 day 1. Samples were obtained from an open-label, multicenter, first-in-human phase I dose-escalation trial of ivuxolimab. Adults with locally advanced or metastatic melanoma, renal cell, hepatocellular, or head and neck squamous cell carcinoma were enrolled in the trial. Before TCR sequencing, CD4+ T cells and CD8+ T cells were sorted from peripheral blood as separate populations. As to this clone: No cognate antigen has been identified for it. No base-level quality is on record; no much larger clone is a single base apart.

The paper as a whole reports these results and caveats: After ivuxolimab, expanded clones were on average more numerous among CD8+ T cells than among CD4+ T cells. In the 0.1-3.0 mg/kg groups, partial responders were among the patients with the lowest normalized peripheral clonal expansion, particularly in CD8+ T cells. Low levels of normalized T-cell clonal expansion were also seen in some nonresponding patients. At doses of 0.1 to 3.0 mg/kg, clonal expansion of both CD4+ and CD8+ blood T cells was observed from baseline to week 6. The antigen specificity of the clonally expanded peripheral T cells was not determined.

V lost 3 bases and J lost 7 bases, and the count of bases not matched to a germline gene is 5. The CDR3, cysteine through phenylalanine, is 13 amino acids long. The only DNA kept is the CDR3, 39 bases in frame from the first base. Via the germline V gene, CDR1 is SGHRS and CDR2 YFSETQ. Genomic DNA was extracted from sorted cells for sequencing of the TCRbeta CDR3 region. TCRbeta CDR3 regions were sequenced using the immunoSEQ Assay. TCRdb took over this immuneACCESS table, retaining in-frame rearrangements with V and J assigned. Such tables are incomplete; in checked studies, under half of the missing clones stem from an unresolved V gene, and the remainder is unexplained. The sample table shows tens of thousands of clones, and roughly four fifths are seen once. The top ten hold 3.5% to 5% of the sample.

This TCR derives from an adult with an advanced solid tumor such as melanoma, head and neck, liver or kidney cancer. The chain is made from TRBV5-1 and TRBJ1-1, with TRBD1 matching 8 junction bases. The source was CD4+ or CD8+ T cells sorted from blood, collected in a trial of the OX40 agonist ivuxolimab. The sequenced DNA is TGCGCCAGCAGCTCCGGGACAGGCGTTGAAGCTTTCTTT. Translation gives CASSSGTGVEAFF.